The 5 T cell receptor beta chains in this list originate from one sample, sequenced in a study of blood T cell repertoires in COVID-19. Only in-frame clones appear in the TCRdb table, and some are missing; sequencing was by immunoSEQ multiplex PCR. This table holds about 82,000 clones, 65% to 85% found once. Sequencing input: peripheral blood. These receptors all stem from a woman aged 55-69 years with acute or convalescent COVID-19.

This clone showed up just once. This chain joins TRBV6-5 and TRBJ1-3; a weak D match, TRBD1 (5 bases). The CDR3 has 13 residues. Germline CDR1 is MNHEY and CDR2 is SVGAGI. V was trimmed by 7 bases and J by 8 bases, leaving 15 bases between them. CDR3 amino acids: CASKGLPGDTIYF. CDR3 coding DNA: TGTGCCAGCAAGGGACTCCCTGGGGACACCATATATTTT.

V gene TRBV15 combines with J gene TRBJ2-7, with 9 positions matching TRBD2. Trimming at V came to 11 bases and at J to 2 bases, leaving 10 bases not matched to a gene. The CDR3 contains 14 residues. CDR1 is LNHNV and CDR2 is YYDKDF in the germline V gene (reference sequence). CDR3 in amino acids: CAVSREGLTYEQYF. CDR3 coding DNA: TGTGCCGTGTCGCGGGAGGGCTTGACCTACGAGCAGTACTTC. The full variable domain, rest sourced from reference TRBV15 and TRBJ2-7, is DAMVIQNPRYQVTQFGKPVTLSCSQTLNHNVMYWYQQKSSQAPKLLFHYYDKDFNNEADTPDNFQSRRPNTSFCFLDIRSPGLGDTAMYLCAVSREGLTYEQYFGPGTRLTVT.

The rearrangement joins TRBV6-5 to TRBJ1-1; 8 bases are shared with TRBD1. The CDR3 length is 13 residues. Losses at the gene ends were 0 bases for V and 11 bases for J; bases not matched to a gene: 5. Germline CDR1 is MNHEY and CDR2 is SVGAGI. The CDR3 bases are TGTGCCAGCAGTTACTCGAAACAGGGGGGGGCTTTCTTT. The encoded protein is CASSYSKQGGAFF.

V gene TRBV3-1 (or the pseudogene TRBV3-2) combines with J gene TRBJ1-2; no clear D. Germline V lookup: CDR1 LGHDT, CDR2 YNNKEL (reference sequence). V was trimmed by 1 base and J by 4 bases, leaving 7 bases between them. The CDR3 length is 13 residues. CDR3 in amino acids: CASSQGSSYGYTF. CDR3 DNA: TGTGCCAGCAGCCAAGGATCCAGCTATGGCTACACCTTC.

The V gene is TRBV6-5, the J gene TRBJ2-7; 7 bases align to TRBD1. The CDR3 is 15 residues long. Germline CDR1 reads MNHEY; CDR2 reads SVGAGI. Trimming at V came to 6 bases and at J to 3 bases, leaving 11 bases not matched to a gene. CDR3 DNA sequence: TGTGCCAGCAGGACCGGGACAGCAGGATACTACGAGCAGTACTTC. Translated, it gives CASRTGTAGYYEQYF.